These 21 T cell receptor beta chains were sequenced from one sample in a study of T cell responses to AZD1222 COVID-19 vaccine. Sequenced by immunoSEQ multiplex PCR; TCRdb stores in-frame clones only, minus some. The data contain some 160,000 clones, 85% to 95% of them singletons. The specimen was peripheral blood, collected on day 0 of AZD1222 vaccination. All receptors derive from an adult in good health.

The chain links TRBV4-2 to TRBJ2-1, with TRBD1 matching 10 bases. Germline V gene sequence: CDR1 LGHNA, CDR2 YNFKEQ. After removal of 4 bases from V and 7 bases from J, the junction contained 16 bases not matched to a gene. This CDR3 has 18 residues. Here the CDR3 DNA reads TGTGCCAGCAGCCTTCTTAGGGGAGGGACAGGGGTAATTAATGAGCAGTTCTTC. Its protein product is CASSLLRGGTGVINEQFF.

J is TRBJ1-2 and V is TRBV20-1, with D perhaps TRBD1 (6 bases). This CDR3 has 12 amino acids. Germline V gene sequence: CDR1 DFQATT, CDR2 SNEGSKA (reference sequence). Trimming shortened V by 5 bases and J by 4 bases, and 11 bases separated the two germline ends. The CDR3 DNA is TGCAGTGCTCGTGTGACAGGCTATGGCTACACCTTC. As protein: CSARVTGYGYTF.

The chain recombines TRBV6-5 with TRBJ2-1; D gene uncertain. The V gene's germline CDR1 is MNHEY and CDR2 SVGAGI. V dropped 6 bases and J dropped 6 bases, with 12 bases sitting between them. The CDR3 spans 13 residues. CDR3 in amino acids: CASRPLPGNEQFF. For the CDR3, the DNA is TGTGCCAGCAGACCCCTTCCTGGCAATGAGCAGTTCTTC.

Regarding this clone: An end of the junction does not agree with germline; a read error may underlie this. V gene TRBV29-1 combines with J gene TRBJ2-4; the D gene is possibly TRBD1 (6 bases). The CDR3 has 12 amino acids. The germline CDR1 and CDR2 sequences are SQVTM and ANQGSEA. This CDR3 reads CSAEQGENIQYF. In nucleotides, the CDR3 is TGCAGCGCTGAACAGGGTGAAAACATTCAGTACTTC.

V usage is TRBV7-9 and J usage is TRBJ1-1; no firm D call. The length of the CDR3 is 13 residues. CDR1 is SEHNR and CDR2 is FQNEAQ in the germline V gene (reference sequence). V shed 2 bases and J shed 3 bases, with 7 bases lying between them. CDR3 bases: TGTGCCAGCAGCTTACAGTTAGACACTGAAGCTTTCTTT. Translated, it gives CASSLQLDTEAFF.

The chain carries TRBV4-1 and TRBJ1-5; D remains unclear. The CDR3 spans 13 residues. V gave up 0 bases and J gave up 3 bases, with 3 bases separating them. CDR1 MGHRA and CDR2 YSYEKL come from the germline V gene. Here the CDR3 reads CASSQEDNQPQHF. CDR3 nucleotides: TGCGCCAGCAGCCAAGAAGACAATCAGCCCCAGCATTTT.

The chain is built from TRBV3-1 (or the pseudogene TRBV3-2) and TRBJ1-3; a possible D gene is TRBD1 (5 bases). CDR1 LGHDT and CDR2 YNNKEL come from the germline V gene (reference sequence). V lost 3 bases, J lost 0 bases, and 15 bases lay in between. The CDR3 spans 17 residues. The CDR3 loop reads CASSHRQTILSGNTIYF. The CDR3 DNA is TGTGCCAGCAGCCACCGACAGACCATCCTCTCTGGAAACACCATATATTTT.

V is TRBV5-1 and J is TRBJ1-6; D gene uncertain. Germline V gives CDR1 SGHRS, CDR2 YFSETQ. This CDR3 is 12 amino acids long. The germline V and J ends were trimmed by 0 bases and 11 bases, with 6 bases remaining between them. The DNA of the CDR3 is TGCGCCAGCAGCTTGGATACTCCACCCCTCCACTTT. Amino acid sequence: CASSLDTPPLHF.

This clone appeared once. J is TRBJ1-3 and V is TRBV18, with TRBD1 matching over 7 bases. Trimming removed 1 base from V and 1 base from J; junction bases left unmatched: 1. CDR1 KGHSH and CDR2 LQKENI come from the germline V gene. This CDR3 spans 15 amino acids. The chain's CDR3 is CASSPQQGSGNTIYF. The CDR3 DNA sequence: TGTGCCAGCTCACCACAACAGGGGTCTGGAAACACCATATATTTT.

CDR3 nucleotides: TGCAGTGCTAGAGACCACACTGAAGCTTTCTTT. Translation: CSARDHTEAFF. The J gene is TRBJ1-1, the V gene TRBV20-1, with D unresolved. The CDR3 extends over 11 amino acids. V gave up 0 bases and J gave up 3 bases, with 2 bases separating them. Germline CDR1 DFQATT, CDR2 SNEGSKA (reference sequence).

The chain has TRBV9 and TRBJ1-4; D gene ambiguous. In germline, CDR1 is SGDLS, CDR2 YYNGEE. This CDR3 is built from 17 residues. V lost 3 bases, J lost 1 base, and 16 bases lay in between. CDR3 nucleotide sequence: TGTGCCAGCAGCGCGGCCGGAACCCTCGGAACTAATGAAAAACTGTTTTTT. It specifies CASSAAGTLGTNEKLFF.

This clone has a single count. This CDR3 is CASSQGSSRHNQPQHF. DNA for the CDR3: TGTGCCAGCTCACAAGGTTCTTCGCGCCACAATCAGCCCCAGCATTTT. The J gene is TRBJ1-5, the V gene TRBV18; the D is unclear. Germline CDR1 reads KGHSH; CDR2 reads LQKENI. The CDR3 contains 16 residues. Trimming left V 4 bases short and J 3 bases short, with 16 bases between.

The V call is TRBV29-1, the J call TRBJ2-7; 7 bases line up with TRBD1. The germline CDR1 and CDR2 sequences are SQVTM and ANQGSEA. This CDR3 has 13 residues. The V gene end was trimmed by 4 bases and the J gene end by 2 bases; junction bases not matched to a gene: 5. CDR3 bases: TGCAGCGTTGTGGGGGACAGTACCTACGAGCAGTACTTC. Its translation is CSVVGDSTYEQYF.

CDR3 protein: CASSLTGLGQETQYF. Written as DNA, the CDR3 is TGTGCCAGCAGTTTGACGGGACTAGGCCAAGAGACCCAGTACTTC. The V and J genes are TRBV6-5 and TRBJ2-5, with 8 bases fitting TRBD2. The V and J ends lost 4 bases and 1 base, in that order; junction bases with no gene match: 5. There are 15 residues in the CDR3. Germline-derived CDR1 and CDR2 are MNHEY and SVGAGI.

The chain's CDR3 is CASSLGGAEAFF. DNA of the CDR3: TGTGCCAGCAGCTTAGGCGGCGCTGAAGCTTTCTTT. J is TRBJ1-1 and V is TRBV13; D gene unclear. In germline, CDR1 is PRHDT, CDR2 FYEKMQ (reference sequence). The CDR3 covers 12 residues. V was trimmed by 0 bases and J by 6 bases, leaving 5 bases between them.

V usage is TRBV5-1 and J usage is TRBJ1-3; D unclear. The germline V gene encodes CDR1 SGHRS and CDR2 YFSETQ. The CDR3 runs to 12 residues. The V end was cut by 0 bases, the J end by 3 bases, with 1 base between. The CDR3 coding sequence is TGCGCCAGCAGCTTGGATGGAAACACCATATATTTT. Translating it yields CASSLDGNTIYF.

A few counts support this clone. V is TRBV14 and J is TRBJ1-6; the D gene is possibly TRBD1 (5 bases). The CDR3 is 15 amino acids. Germline V gene sequence: CDR1 SGHDN, CDR2 FVKESK. V lost 4 bases and J lost 2, with 9 bases in between. CDR3 DNA sequence: TGTGCCAGCAGCCCCCAGGGACCCTATAATTCACCCCTCCACTTT. This codes for CASSPQGPYNSPLHF.

The chain carries TRBV25-1 and TRBJ1-2; TRBD1 matches at 9 bases. This CDR3 region has 14 residues. Germline CDR1 is MGHDK and CDR2 is SYGVNS. After removal of 4 bases from V and 4 bases from J, the junction contained 4 bases not matched to a gene. DNA for the CDR3: TGTGCCAGCAGTGCCCCGGGACAGGGCTATGGCTACACCTTC. It yields the protein CASSAPGQGYGYTF.

The chain couples TRBV29-1 to TRBJ2-1; a possible D gene is TRBD2 (6 bases). The germline gives CDR1 SQVTM, CDR2 ANQGSEA. This CDR3 comprises 13 residues. V was cut by 5 bases and J by 4 bases, with 12 bases left in between. The CDR3 bases are TGCAGCGTTCTGGCAGGGACTTACAATGAGCAGTTCTTC. Amino acid sequence: CSVLAGTYNEQFF.

The chain carries TRBV6-6 and TRBJ1-2, with D possibly matching TRBD1 (6 bases). The CDR3 is 12 amino acids. The germline gives CDR1 MNHNY, CDR2 SVGAGI (reference sequence). The CDR3 DNA reads TGTGGGGGGAATTCAGGGGATTCTGGCTACACCTTC. Its translation is CGGNSGDSGYTF.

J is TRBJ2-7 and V is TRBV4-1; D may be TRBD1 (6 bases). CDR3 length equals 13 residues. Per the germline V gene, CDR1 is MGHRA and CDR2 is YSYEKL. Trimming took off 4 bases at V and 5 bases at J, with 12 bases between the two ends. CDR3 bases: TGCGCCAGCAGCCTCGGACAGCCGAACGAGCAGTACTTC. This codes for CASSLGQPNEQYF.